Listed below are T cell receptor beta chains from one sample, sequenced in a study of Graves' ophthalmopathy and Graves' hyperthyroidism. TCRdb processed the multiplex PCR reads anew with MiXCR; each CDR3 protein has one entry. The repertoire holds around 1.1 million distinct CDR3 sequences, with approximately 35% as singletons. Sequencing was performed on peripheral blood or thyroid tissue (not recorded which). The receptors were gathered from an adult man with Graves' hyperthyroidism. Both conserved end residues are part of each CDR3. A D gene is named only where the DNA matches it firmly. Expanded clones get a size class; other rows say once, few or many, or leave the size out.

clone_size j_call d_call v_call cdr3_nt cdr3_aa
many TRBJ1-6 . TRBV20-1 TGCAGTGCTAGGGGGGACGAGATGTCACCCCTCCACTTT CSARGDEMSPLHF
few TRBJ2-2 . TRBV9 TGTGCCAGCAGCCCAGGGTGGCAGGTTGACGGGGAGCTGTTTTTT CASSPGWQVDGELFF
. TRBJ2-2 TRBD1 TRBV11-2 TGTGCCAGCAGTTCGACAGGGGTTCTCCCCGGGGAGCTGTTTTTT CASSSTGVLPGELFF
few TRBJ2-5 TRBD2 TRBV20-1 TGCAGTGCTGGCCTCACGGCGGGAGGAAGGCAAGAGACCCAGTACTTC CSAGLTAGGRQETQYF
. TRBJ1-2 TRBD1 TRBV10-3 TGTGCCATCAGTGGATCAGGGGGTAACTATGGCTACACCTTC CAISGSGGNYGYTF
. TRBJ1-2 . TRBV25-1 TGTGCTCAGGCGGGCGGTTATGGCTACACCTTC CAQAGGYGYTF
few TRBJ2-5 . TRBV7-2 TGTGCCAGCAGCAACCGAGTGCTTCGGGCACAAGAGACCCAGTACTTC CASSNRVLRAQETQYF
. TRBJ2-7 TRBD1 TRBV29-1 TGCAGCGTTGACCAGCAGGGGGCAACCTACGAGCAGTACTTC CSVDQQGATYEQYF
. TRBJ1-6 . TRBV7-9 TGTGCCAGCAGCTTAGAGGAAACCGGGACAACTAATTCACCCCTCCACTTT CASSLEETGTTNSPLHF
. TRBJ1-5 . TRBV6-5 TGTGCCATCAGATTACAGAGGGACAATCAGCCCCAGCATTTT CAIRLQRDNQPQHF
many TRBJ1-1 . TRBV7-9 TGTGCCAGCAGCCTAGGAGGCGGGGACACTGAAGCTTTCTTT CASSLGGGDTEAFF
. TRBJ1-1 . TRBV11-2 TGTGCCAGCAGTTTAGGAGTGTTAGGGCAGAACACTGAAGCTTTCTTT CASSLGVLGQNTEAFF
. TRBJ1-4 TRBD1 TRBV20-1 TGCAGTGCCGTTCGGGGACAGAATGAAAAACTGTTTTTT CSAVRGQNEKLFF
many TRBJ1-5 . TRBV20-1 TGCAGTGCTAGAGGCATCGGGGGAAATCAGCCCCAGCATTTT CSARGIGGNQPQHF
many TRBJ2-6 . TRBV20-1 TGCAGTGCTAGCAATAAGGGCCGCTCTGGGGCCAACGTCCTGACTTTC CSASNKGRSGANVLTF
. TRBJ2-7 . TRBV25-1 TGTGCCAGCAGTTTATCCGTTCCGTCCCGGGAGCAGTACTTC CASSLSVPSREQYF